Below are 5 T cell receptor beta chains sequenced from a single sample in a study of response to subunit inactivated influenza vaccine. TCRdb independently ran MiXCR on the RT-PCR reads; one entry per CDR3 protein. The sample lists about 520,000 distinct CDR3 sequences; around 7.9% were seen once. The sample was PBMCs from blood, taken roughly 24 months after vaccination. These receptors came from a man aged 45 to 70 who received an inactivated influenza vaccine.

In its sample, this clonotype was seen many times. This chain uses TRBV12-3 or TRBV12-4 with TRBJ2-5; the match to TRBD1 covers 9 bases. J was trimmed by 2 bases and V by 5 bases; bases with no gene match: 3. The CDR3 has 14 amino acids. The CDR3 coding sequence is TGTGCCAGCAGTAGGGGGACAGGGCAAGAGACCCAGTACTTC. It yields the protein CASSRGTGQETQYF.

J is TRBJ2-2 and V is TRBV3-1; TRBD2 agrees at 9 bases. Looked up from germline, CDR1 is LGHDT and CDR2 is YNNKEL (reference sequence). The CDR3 covers 15 residues. J was trimmed by 2 bases and V by 7 bases; bases with no gene match: 5. This CDR3 reads CASTASGINTGELFF. The DNA of the CDR3 is TGTGCCAGCACGGCTAGCGGGATTAACACCGGGGAGCTGTTTTTT.

The CDR3 DNA reads as TGTGCCAGCAGTACGGGACTAGCGGGGCCCCGCGCGTACGAGCAGTACTTC. Encoded protein: CASSTGLAGPRAYEQYF. This chain joins TRBV12-3 or TRBV12-4 and TRBJ2-7; TRBD2 matches 13 bases. The CDR3 contains 17 residues. The ends lost 5 bases at V and 4 bases at J; junction bases unmatched: 11.

V gene TRBV19 combines with J gene TRBJ1-6; D uncertain. Germline V CDR1 and CDR2: LNHDA, SQIVND (reference sequence). This CDR3 contains 15 residues. Trimming removed 7 bases at V and 7 bases at J, with 17 bases between. CDR3 coding DNA: TGTGCCAGTACCACCGCGGCCCGGGGAAATTCACCCCTCCACTTT. Protein: CASTTAARGNSPLHF.

The sample holds a few counts of this clonotype. V usage is TRBV18 and J usage is TRBJ2-2; D possibly corresponds to TRBD2 (5 bases). Germline loops: CDR1 KGHSH, CDR2 LQKENI. CDR3 length: 17 amino acids. V gave up 1 base and J gave up 4 bases, with 16 bases separating them. For the CDR3, the DNA is TGTGCCAGCTCACCACGATTGGGAGCGAGGAGCACCGGGGAGCTGTTTTTT. Its translation: CASSPRLGARSTGELFF.